What follows is one T cell receptor (beta chain) and its context. The libraries of TRB cDNA were prepared using 5' RACE with UMI labels. TCRdb re-called the 5' RACE reads, yielding one record per CDR3 amino acid sequence without DNA. The sample's table shows over 35,000 distinct CDR3 sequences. Germline CDR1 is ENHRY and CDR2 is SYGVKD. This CDR3 comprises 15 residues. This specimen comes from a study of CXCR3-negative and CXCR3-positive naive CD8 T cells. The genes are TRBV10-3 and TRBJ2-3; the TCRdb D gene call, TRBD1, has no DNA to confirm it. The sequence was obtained from a human donor in good health. Some clones in this sample may be carry-over from other donors' samples. The sample was memory CD8+ T cells from blood. CDR3 region: CAIREWTGAGDTQYF.